Sequencing of this TCR beta chain was carried out in a study of tumor-infiltrating lymphocytes in primary liver carcinoma. The germline V gene has CDR1 SGHDN and CDR2 FVKESK. The CDR3 sequence is 15 residues long. On this clonotype: What it binds is unknown. Just one base apart from a much larger clone, this may be a read error.

With a constant-region primer, TCR beta cDNA was made from 450 to 550 ng of total RNA. Slightly modified ARM-PCR served as the procedure for the TCR beta libraries. These libraries came from three rounds of nested multiplex PCR. With TRBV1-TRBV30 forward primers and a C-beta reverse primer, the first two PCR rounds were run for approximately 10 cycles each. TCRdb re-derived calls from the multiplex PCR reads in MiXCR, one entry per CDR3 protein. The table lists about 330,000 distinct CDR3 sequences, 65% of them singletons, with 5.5% to 7% in the top ten. Germline DNA was also extracted, and blood RNA was taken from unsorted whole blood. Findings of the study overall: Between tumor regions, pairs overlapped more than tumor-adjacent and tumor-blood pairs did.

This sequence joins TRBV14 and TRBJ2-1; 9 bases align to TRBD2. The receptor was derived from a man aged 35 to 55 with primary liver carcinoma and hepatitis B virus infection. The sample comprised peripheral blood. For the CDR3, the DNA is TGTGCCAGCAGCCTCGGACTAGCGCGATACATTGAGCAGTTCTTC. Translation gives CASSLGLARYIEQFF.